This T cell receptor (beta chain) was recorded in a study of human T cells and chemical hapten exposure. Study results and caveats: Each of the donors had alopecia, so their immune responses may not resemble those of healthy people. With DPC sensitization, TCRs exceeding 1 in 1000 frequency showed no change.

TCRdb recomputed calls from the RACE reads with MiXCR, one row per CDR3 protein. The sample has roughly 100,000 distinct CDR3 sequences, under 35% seen once; the top ten hold roughly 2.7%. Trimming cost V 4 bases and J 0 bases; bases outside gene matches: 6. The germline V gene has CDR1 SGHRS and CDR2 YFSETQ. This CDR3 has 17 residues. Stated time point: patch test 3, about 24 weeks after DPC sensitization. This sample's treatment: therapeutic diphenylcyclopropenone sensitization with weekly scalp DPC. Note on this clonotype: Antigen: not known.

The gene calls are TRBV5-1 and TRBJ2-1, with 11 bases aligning to TRBD2. This specimen consisted of whole blood, obtained in connection with sensitization to the hapten diphenylcyclopropenone (DPC). The TCR comes from a man aged 35 to 55 with alopecia areata. Some clones in this sample may be carry-over from other donors' samples. This CDR3 reads CASSVGLAASSYNEQFF. CDR3 DNA: TGCGCCAGCAGCGTGGGACTAGCGGCTAGCTCCTACAATGAGCAGTTCTTC.